What follows describes a single TCR beta chain. Its antigen is still unknown. No base qualities exist here, and no much larger clone lies one base off it. The immunoSEQ Assay, a bias-controlled multiplex PCR, was used to amplify TCRbeta CDR3 regions from genomic DNA. Per the authors' processing: Within the assay, amplification of reference gene primers was used to estimate how many nucleated cells each sample contained. To quantify the absolute abundance of each unique TCRbeta CDR3 rearrangement, sequence reads were collapsed and filtered. For each sample, productive Simpson clonality was calculated as the square root of Simpson's diversity index over productive rearrangements. TCRdb mirrors the immuneACCESS table, restricted to in-frame sequences. Some clones are absent from its copies; in checked studies, under half trace to an unresolved V gene, and the reason for the others is unknown. The DNA was the basis for D and trimming; V, J and clone size are from that table. The sample yields about 300,000 clones; about 80% were counted once. The biggest ten clones account for approximately 9% of the sample.

The data derive from a study of blood T cell repertoires in COVID-19 (dated by TCRdb to 2020 to 2021). About the investigation overall: Samples covering the acute and convalescent phases of COVID-19 were provided by collaborators in the United States, Italy and Spain. The prospective study material was composed of cDNA or gDNA derived from T cells, B-cell-depleted T cells, or PBMCs. Subjects who had been exposed to COVID-19, were actively infected with it, or had recovered from it provided the deeply sampled blood TCRbeta repertoires that made up the dataset. A freely available public database, intended as a resource for researchers studying the immune response to SARS-CoV-2, is where the repertoires were released. Samples were obtained from the ongoing ImmuneRACE study (first 160 participants) and from 1,254 subjects provided by 6 global collaborators. A de-identified subject ID, COVID-19 status, age in years and sex were almost always included in the sample metadata. Where HLA class I and class II types were available, the types were taken from metadata supplied by the sample provider, not from assay-based typing. The investigation overall reported the following: The quantity of clinical and demographic metadata differed by source and by participant and was supplied without curation.

Another Seattle source contributed samples from volunteer blood donors who had recovered from COVID-19. Each collaborating institution followed its own protocols to collect whole blood in K2EDTA tubes. For TCRbeta analysis, collaborator samples were shipped as frozen whole blood, as isolated PBMCs, or as DNA extracted from either sample type. Unmatched junction bases come to 5, with V trimmed by 6 bases and J by 9 bases. Spanning cysteine to phenylalanine, the CDR3 consists of 12 amino acids. The CDR3 DNA has 36 bases and is translated from base 1. Sequencing was carried out using peripheral blood. The clonotype originates from a woman in her fifties or sixties who had recovered from COVID-19. The sequence joins TRBV12-3 or TRBV12-4 to TRBJ2-4, with 7 bases aligning to TRBD1. CDR3 sequence: CASRRQGGIQYF. The DNA sequence follows: TGTGCCAGCAGAAGACAGGGCGGCATTCAGTACTTC.